The clone carrying this TCR beta chain was seen repeatedly, ten times or more. Its cognate antigen is unknown. The data belong to a study of early T cells in non-severe SARS-CoV-2 infection. TCRdb fed the 5' RACE reads into MiXCR, producing one record per CDR3 protein. The sample shows tens of thousands of distinct CDR3 sequences, roughly 6.6% of them seen only once. Study conclusions and caveats: VDJdb matching, biased toward anti-spike CD8 responses, missed private and CD4 specificities.

The CDR3 runs to 13 residues. V was trimmed by 5 bases and J by 1 base, leaving 8 bases between them. Germline loops: CDR1 SNHLY, CDR2 FYNNEI. The sequence derives from an adult who was a healthcare worker with PCR-confirmed SARS-CoV-2 infection or an uninfected control (not recorded which). The sample was whole blood. The J gene is TRBJ1-1, the V gene TRBV2; D gene ambiguous. The CDR3 coding sequence is TGTGCCAGCAGTCGGGAGACGAACACTGAAGCTTTCTTT. This encodes CASSRETNTEAFF.